These 23 T cell receptor beta chains were sequenced from one sample in a study of T cells after yellow fever vaccination. TCRdb passed the 5' RACE reads through MiXCR, listing each CDR3 protein once. Of hundreds of thousands of distinct CDR3 sequences detected, 7.5% to 9% appear once; the ten largest clones hold roughly 18%. The sample was PBMCs, taken on the day of the first yellow fever vaccination. The receptors were gathered from a man aged 18 to 29 who received the YFV17D yellow fever vaccine.

This clonotype was seen more than once but under ten times. The CDR3 bases are TGTGCCAGCAGCTCCGGACTAGCGGGGGGGCGCGGCACAGATACGCAGTATTTT. Encoded protein: CASSSGLAGGRGTDTQYF. The rearrangement uses TRBV7-6 and TRBJ2-3, with 15 nucleotides matching TRBD2. Germline CDR1 is SGHVS and CDR2 is FNYEAQ. The CDR3 runs to 18 residues. J was trimmed by 1 base and V by 4 bases; bases with no gene match: 6. Together with reference TRBV7-6 and TRBJ2-3, the CDR3 gives the full variable domain: GAGVSQSPRYKVTKRGQDVALRCDPISGHVSLYWYRQALGQGPEFLTYFNYEAQQDKSGLPNDRFSAERPEGSISTLTIQRTEQRDSAMYRCASSSGLAGGRGTDTQYFGPGTRLTVL.

This clonotype was counted ten times or more. The chain combines TRBV11-2 with TRBJ2-7; no definite D call. Looked up from germline, CDR1 is SGHAT and CDR2 is FQNNGV. V was clipped by 3 bases and J by 4 bases, with 13 bases between them. The length of the CDR3 is 14 residues. The CDR3 here is CASSLTVGFYEQYF. In nucleotides, the CDR3 is TGTGCCAGCAGCTTGACGGTGGGGTTTTACGAGCAGTACTTC. Complete variable domain (other parts from reference TRBV11-2 and TRBJ2-7): EAGVAQSPRYKIIEKRQSVAFWCNPISGHATLYWYQQILGQGPKLLIQFQNNGVVDDSQLPKDRFSAERLKGVDSTLKIQPAKLEDSAVYLCASSLTVGFYEQYFGPGTRLTVT.

This clonotype was detected ten times or more. The chain employs TRBV4-1 and TRBJ1-6; 9 nucleotides line up with TRBD1. The CDR3 contains 15 residues. J gave up 7 bases and V 3 bases, and 4 bases lay outside the gene matches. Germline V gene data show CDR1 as MGHRA and CDR2 as YSYEKL. In DNA, the CDR3 is TGCGCCAGCAGCCACCCGGGACAGGGAAATTCACCCCTCCACTTT. This encodes CASSHPGQGNSPLHF.

As DNA, the CDR3 is TGTGCCAGCAGTTACGGGAGAAGCACTGAAGCTTTCTTT. The encoded protein is CASSYGRSTEAFF. J is TRBJ1-1 and V is TRBV12-3 or TRBV12-4; no firm D call. Trimming shortened V by 4 bases and J by 4 bases, and 10 bases separated the two germline ends. The CDR3 runs to 13 residues.

This clonotype turned up a few times. CDR3 amino acids: CASSLGQVYGYTF. In DNA, the CDR3 is TGTGCCAGCAGCTTGGGACAGGTCTATGGCTACACCTTC. The chain has TRBV13 and TRBJ1-2, with TRBD1 identical over 8 bases. The CDR3 is 13 residues long. V trimming: 3 bases; J trimming: 4 bases; junction bases outside the gene matches: 1. From germline, CDR1 is PRHDT and CDR2 FYEKMQ (reference sequence). The full variable domain, with the rest looked up from reference TRBV13 and TRBJ1-2, is AAGVIQSPRHLIKEKRETATLKCYPIPRHDTVYWYQQGPGQDPQFLISFYEKMQSDKGSIPDRFSAQQFSDYHSELNMSSLELGDSALYFCASSLGQVYGYTFGSGTRLTVV.

This clonotype was seen a handful of times. V gene TRBV6-2 or TRBV6-3 combines with J gene TRBJ2-3; TRBD2 matches 9 bases. The CDR3 totals 15 residues. The J segment lost 6 bases and the V segment lost 4 bases, leaving 8 bases of the junction unmatched. Germline V lookup: CDR1 MNHEY, CDR2 SVGEGT. The CDR3 DNA reads TGTGCCAGCAGTTCGGTGCGGGGGGGCGTGGATACGCAGTATTTT. Encoded protein: CASSSVRGGVDTQYF.

Only a few counts were recorded for this clonotype. The chain combines TRBV11-2 with TRBJ1-1, with 8 bases that match TRBD1. J gave up 1 base and V 5 bases, and 6 bases lay outside the gene matches. Looked up from germline, CDR1 is SGHAT and CDR2 is FQNNGV. There are 15 residues in the CDR3. In nucleotides, the CDR3 is TGTGCCAGCAGCCCCAGACAGGGGCCGAACACTGAAGCTTTCTTT. Translated: CASSPRQGPNTEAFF.

This chain joins TRBV6-9 and TRBJ2-1, with D possibly matching TRBD2 (7 bases). V was cut by 4 bases and J by 1 base, with 14 bases left in between. The CDR3 loop spans 16 amino acids. CDR1 is MNHGY and CDR2 is SVAAGI in the germline V gene. CDR3 protein: CASSLFGGRSYNEQFF. For the CDR3, the DNA is TGTGCCAGCAGTTTATTCGGGGGGCGATCCTACAATGAGCAGTTCTTC.

The CDR3 region is CAIRPGQGSLSNEKLFF. For the CDR3, the DNA is TGTGCCATCAGGCCGGGACAGGGGAGTTTAAGTAATGAAAAACTGTTTTTT. The chain links TRBV10-3 to TRBJ1-4; TRBD1 aligns across 10 bases. Trimming took 6 bases from V and 4 from J; bases not matched to a gene: 11. This CDR3 comprises 17 residues. The germline V gene encodes CDR1 ENHRY and CDR2 SYGVKD.

This clonotype appeared many times. The rearrangement uses TRBV7-9 and TRBJ1-6; D gene unclear. The CDR3 runs to 13 residues. CDR1 SEHNR and CDR2 FQNEAQ come from the germline V gene (reference sequence). Trimming took off 3 bases at V and 7 bases at J, with 7 bases between the two ends. CDR3 DNA: TGTGCCAGCAGCTTTGGTAGAAATTCACCCCTCCACTTT. It is translated as CASSFGRNSPLHF.

This clonotype has a handful of counts. The rearrangement links TRBV10-3 to TRBJ1-1; TRBD1 matches 7 bases. The CDR3 contains 12 residues. J was trimmed by 6 bases and V by 5 bases; bases with no gene match: 3. Germline V lookup: CDR1 ENHRY, CDR2 SYGVKD. CDR3 in DNA: TGTGCCATCAGTCCCGACAGGGCTGAAGCTTTCTTT. Translated, it gives CAISPDRAEAFF.

This clonotype has ten or more counts. The gene calls are TRBV24-1 and TRBJ2-1; 12 bases are a match to TRBD2. V shed 3 bases and J 7 bases; nucleotides not matched to a gene: 3. From germline, CDR1 is KGHDR and CDR2 SFDVKD. The CDR3 spans 15 residues. CDR3: CATSDAGLAGNEQFF. The DNA for the CDR3 is TGTGCCACCAGTGATGCCGGACTAGCGGGGAATGAGCAGTTCTTC.

The V and J genes are TRBV5-1 and TRBJ2-1, with 7 bases lining up with TRBD2. J gave up 8 bases and V 0 bases, and 20 bases lay outside the gene matches. This CDR3 comprises 19 residues. Germline CDR1 SGHRS, CDR2 YFSETQ. The CDR3 coding sequence is TGCGCCAGCAGCTTGGATGAGACTAGCCGGGTATGGGAGGTCCATGAGCAGTTCTTC. Translation: CASSLDETSRVWEVHEQFF.

The chain employs TRBV9 and TRBJ1-6, with D possibly TRBD1 on 5 matching bases. Germline CDR1 reads SGDLS; CDR2 reads YYNGEE. The CDR3 loop spans 18 amino acids. Trimming stripped 3 bases from V and 8 bases from J, with 24 bases between. The CDR3, as DNA: TGTGCCAGCAGCGCTCCCCTGGGGCCGGGACTAACTCATTCACCCCTCCACTTT. It encodes CASSAPLGPGLTHSPLHF. Filled out from reference TRBV9 and TRBJ1-6, the complete variable domain reads DSGVTQTPKHLITATGQRVTLRCSPRSGDLSVYWYQQSLDQGLQFLIQYYNGEERAKGNILERFSAQQFPDLHSELNLSSLELGDSALYFCASSAPLGPGLTHSPLHFGNGTRLTVT.

The chain uses TRBV15 and TRBJ2-3, with D unresolved. Per germline, CDR1 LNHNV and CDR2 YYDKDF (reference sequence). V gave up 1 base and J gave up 3 bases, with 11 bases separating them. This CDR3 has 15 amino acids. The CDR3 sequence: CATSRGPPTTDTQYF. The CDR3 DNA reads as TGTGCCACCAGCAGAGGCCCCCCGACGACAGATACGCAGTATTTT.

This clonotype was picked up a small number of times. The chain combines TRBV12-3 or TRBV12-4 with TRBJ2-4, with a tentative D call TRBD1 (7 bases). The CDR3 length is 17 residues. V gave up 6 bases and J gave up 0 bases, with 18 bases separating them. CDR3 amino acids: CASSAGQSTLAKNIQYF. The CDR3 nucleotides read TGTGCCAGCAGCGCGGGACAGAGCACCCTAGCCAAAAACATTCAGTACTTC.

The gene calls are TRBV28 and TRBJ1-2, with TRBD1 identical over 12 bases. This CDR3 comprises 17 residues. Germline V CDR1 and CDR2: MDHEN, SYDVKM. The V gene end was trimmed by 5 bases and the J gene end by 6 bases; junction bases not matched to a gene: 13. CDR3 amino acids: CASSPPGDRGRIDGYTF. DNA for the CDR3: TGTGCCAGCAGTCCCCCAGGGGACAGGGGGCGCATCGATGGCTACACCTTC.

The genes are TRBV5-1 and TRBJ2-1; D possibly uses TRBD1 or TRBD2 (6 bases each). Germline CDR1 reads SGHRS; CDR2 reads YFSETQ. This CDR3 has 15 residues. Trimming pared 2 bases from V and 7 bases from J, leaving 16 bases between. The CDR3 spells CASSLGGGLRNEQFF. In nucleotides, the CDR3 is TGCGCCAGCAGCTTAGGGGGAGGCCTACGAAATGAGCAGTTCTTC.

This clonotype was detected ten times or more. The genes are TRBV12-3 or TRBV12-4 and TRBJ2-5; 10 bases are shared with TRBD2. Losses at the gene ends were 2 bases for V and 5 bases for J; bases not matched to a gene: 2. The CDR3 is made up of 14 amino acids. The CDR3 reads CASSLLAGGETQYF. As DNA, the CDR3 is TGTGCCAGCAGTTTATTAGCGGGGGGTGAGACCCAGTACTTC.

This clonotype appeared many times. This chain links TRBV10-3 with TRBJ2-1, with 8 nucleotides matching TRBD1. The CDR3 totals 13 residues. Looked up from germline, CDR1 is ENHRY and CDR2 is SYGVKD. V dropped 6 bases and J dropped 8; count of bases not matched to a gene: 6. CDR3 nucleotides: TGTGCCATCAGGGACCAGGGGGCGTATGAGCAGTTCTTC. Its protein product is CAIRDQGAYEQFF.

The V call is TRBV12-3 or TRBV12-4, the J call TRBJ2-7; D is uncertain. The CDR3 is 13 amino acids. The ends were cut back, 11 bases at V and 4 bases at J, with 18 bases in the middle. CDR3 bases: TGTGCCTGCCGTAGGGCCGCTGGGTACGAGCAGTACTTC. Encoded protein: CACRRAAGYEQYF.

This rearrangement joins TRBV4-3 to TRBJ2-4; D remains unclear. Trimming shortened V by 0 bases and J by 2 bases, and 11 bases separated the two germline ends. The CDR3 covers 16 residues. CDR1 is LGHNA and CDR2 is YSLEER in the germline V gene. CDR3 loop: CASSQEIGPPKNIQYF. The CDR3 DNA reads TGCGCCAGCAGCCAAGAGATCGGGCCCCCCAAAAACATTCAGTACTTC.

This clonotype was detected a few times. V gene TRBV3-1 combines with J gene TRBJ1-1; D is unclear. Germline V gives CDR1 LGHDT, CDR2 YNNKEL (reference sequence). The CDR3 extends over 12 amino acids. V gave up 1 base and J gave up 11 bases, with 11 bases separating them. The CDR3 coding sequence is TGTGCCAGCAGCCAAGGTCGGGGTTTGGCTTTCTTT. This sequence encodes CASSQGRGLAFF.